Listed below are T cell receptor beta chains from one sample, sequenced in a study of regulatory T cells in long-lasting Graves disease. TCRdb passed the multiplex PCR reads through MiXCR, listing each CDR3 protein once. Of 680,000 or so distinct CDR3 sequences in the sample, roughly 15% were seen once. The sample was also reused in another study, on T cells in Graves' hyperthyroidism and ophthalmopathy.

The sequenced sample was peripheral blood mononuclear cells (PBMCs), obtained at new diagnosis, from a patient treated with antithyroid drugs. All receptors derive from a woman under 40 with Graves disease. CDR3s include the opening cysteine and the closing phenylalanine or tryptophan. Fields, in order: V gene, clone size, J gene, CDR3 protein. Not all rows give a size; the values are once, few, many and, for expanded clones, a class.

v_call: TRBV7-3; clone_size: many; j_call: TRBJ2-1; cdr3_aa: CASSRSGTGGEQFF
v_call: TRBV24-1; clone_size: few; j_call: TRBJ2-1; cdr3_aa: CATSDPTGGPGSNEQFF
v_call: TRBV18; clone_size: few; j_call: TRBJ1-3; cdr3_aa: CASSPSTVRSGNTIYF
v_call: TRBV29-1; clone_size: many; j_call: TRBJ1-2; cdr3_aa: CSVSSPRQGRNYGYTF
v_call: TRBV20-1; clone_size: few; j_call: TRBJ2-5; cdr3_aa: CSAKGKRTDKETLYF
v_call: TRBV20-1; clone_size: NA; j_call: TRBJ1-6; cdr3_aa: CSASPPTGKSSPLHF
v_call: TRBV28; clone_size: many; j_call: TRBJ1-4; cdr3_aa: CASVNLRGKLFF
v_call: TRBV7-2; clone_size: many; j_call: TRBJ2-1; cdr3_aa: CASSFSGTGSLEQFF
v_call: TRBV20-1; clone_size: NA; j_call: TRBJ2-1; cdr3_aa: CSATRLAGGSYNEQFF
v_call: TRBV20-1; clone_size: few; j_call: TRBJ2-1; cdr3_aa: CSARGQGVPIYNEQFF
v_call: TRBV20-1; clone_size: many; j_call: TRBJ1-4; cdr3_aa: CSAKGTRQEKLFF
v_call: TRBV3-1; clone_size: NA; j_call: TRBJ2-3; cdr3_aa: CASSQEGLAGVDTQYF
v_call: TRBV6-2/TRBV6-3; clone_size: NA; j_call: TRBJ1-2; cdr3_aa: CASRLGPANQYGYTF
v_call: TRBV27; clone_size: many; j_call: TRBJ2-7; cdr3_aa: CASSFQVAYEQYF
v_call: TRBV6-1; clone_size: NA; j_call: TRBJ2-7; cdr3_aa: CASSITGDTYEQYF
v_call: TRBV2; clone_size: many; j_call: TRBJ2-7; cdr3_aa: CASSETSTFNEQYF
v_call: TRBV2; clone_size: NA; j_call: TRBJ2-5; cdr3_aa: CASALGRQETQYF